Listed here is a single TCR beta chain. As yet, its antigen is unknown. There are 14 residues in the CDR3. Per germline, CDR1 SGHVS and CDR2 FQNEAQ. Between the trimmed V and J ends, which lost 6 bases and 2 bases, there was a span of 13 bases. The sample comes from a study of PD-1 blockade in classical Hodgkin lymphoma. Overall study results and limits: In CD4+ cells, TCR diversity went up significantly by C4D1, but in CD8+ cells it did not. Compared with healthy donors, newly diagnosed patients reportedly showed lower baseline TCR diversity.

The table came from immunoSEQ multiplex PCR; TCRdb's copy has only in-frame clones and leaves some out. The sample has 7,200 or so clones, about four fifths seen once; the top ten hold 30% to 40%. Relapses following autologous stem cell transplantation were seen in all patients, with brentuximab vedotin exposure varying. The sequence was obtained from a human donor with classical Hodgkin lymphoma. Sequencing used peripheral blood mononuclear cells (PBMCs), obtained before the second cycle of nivolumab. The chain combines TRBV7-8 with TRBJ2-5; D possibly uses TRBD1 or TRBD2 (5 bases each). The CDR3 spells CASRVGVGQETQYF. The DNA for the CDR3 is TGTGCCAGCAGGGTGGGGGTCGGTCAAGAGACCCAGTACTTC. Drawing the rest from reference TRBV7-8 and TRBJ2-5, the complete variable domain is GAGVSQSPRYKVAKRGQDVALRCDPISGHVSLFWYQQALGQGPEFLTYFQNEAQLDKSGLPSDRFFAERPEGSVSTLKIQRTQQEDSAVYLCASRVGVGQETQYFGPGTRLLVL.